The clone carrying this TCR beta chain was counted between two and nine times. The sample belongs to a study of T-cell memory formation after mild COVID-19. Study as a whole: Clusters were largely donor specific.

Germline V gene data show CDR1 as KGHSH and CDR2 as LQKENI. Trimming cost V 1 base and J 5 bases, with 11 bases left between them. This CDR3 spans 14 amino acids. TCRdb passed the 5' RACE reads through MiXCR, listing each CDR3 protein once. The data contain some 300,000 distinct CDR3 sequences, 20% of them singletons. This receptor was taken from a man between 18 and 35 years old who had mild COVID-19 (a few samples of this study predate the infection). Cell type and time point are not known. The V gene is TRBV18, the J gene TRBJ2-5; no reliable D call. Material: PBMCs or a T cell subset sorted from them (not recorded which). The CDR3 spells CASSPQAGRETQYF. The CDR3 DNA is TGTGCCAGCTCACCACAGGCCGGTAGGGAGACCCAGTACTTC.